Described below is a single T cell receptor beta chain sequence and its context. This clone was counted a few times. The antigen it recognizes is unknown. No much larger clone is present one base from it, and per-base qualities are unavailable. The sample comes from a study of T cells in lung cancer brain metastases (dated by TCRdb to between 2017 and 2018). As for the study more broadly: Most of the roughly 20 patients had a history of tobacco use, with a median of around 38 pack-years. Of the 20 to 25 patients, some 18 received no interval therapy between resection of the primary and resection of the metastasis. The primary and brain metastasis specimens were acquired a median of about 330 days apart. The study compared TCR beta CDR3 repertoires of fully resected primary non-small cell lung cancers with those of paired brain metastases. The cohort included some 20 patients who provided 40 specimens, with each patient contributing one primary lung lesion and one brain metastasis. Of the patients, fewer than 13 were female and about 9 were male, and their median age at first diagnosis was 55 to 60 years. An average DNA integrity number of 3.8 was found in both primary and metastatic specimens, and no significant difference was detected between sites.

Patients underwent resection for synchronous oligometastatic disease or delayed recurrence of a solitary brain metastasis. To avoid including cancers other than NSCLC, any patient with a history of multiple malignancies was excluded. Tumor areas were macrodissected from 4 to 6 deparaffinized 8 to 10 um unstained sections guided by marked H&E slides. All specimens were fixed in formalin and embedded in paraffin (FFPE). Genomic DNA was extracted using the AllPrep DNA/RNA FFPE Kit. Between roughly 2.24 and 5.5 ug genomic DNA was input per sample, and equal DNA input was given to paired samples. TCR beta libraries were constructed with the immunoSEQ hsTCRbeta Kit, with multiplexed V and J gene primers used across two PCR steps. Pooled libraries with positive and negative controls were sequenced on an Illumina MiSeq using a 100-cycle paired-end protocol. Per the source publication's procedure: The immunoSEQ vendor processed the raw data into normalized, annotated TCR beta repertoire reports. Richness was defined as unique clones by nucleotide sequence, and total richness was extrapolated with the iChao1 and Efron-Thisted estimators. Pielou's evenness, Simpson's index, top-ten clone proportional abundance, and Morisita overlap index were used to characterize and compare paired lesions. TCRdb retrieved this table from immuneACCESS and kept in-frame rearrangements only. Not all clones are present; in checked studies, unresolved V genes account for under half, and no reason is known for the remainder. V, J and clone size are those of that table, while D and trimming were read from the DNA. The sample table shows several thousand clones, and around nine tenths are seen once. Less than 7.5% of the sample rests with the top ten.

CDR1 SGHRS and CDR2 YFSETQ are derived from the germline V gene. Between the V and J ends, shortened by 0 bases and 3 bases respectively, the junction contains 3 bases. The CDR3 numbers 12 residues from cysteine through phenylalanine. Only the CDR3 region is kept as DNA, spanning 36 bases read in frame from base 1. The study at large found these results: DNA fragmentation in the FFPE samples may have prevented recovery of the complete infiltrating T cell repertoire. Most clones were lesion-specific, with limited overlap between paired lesions (mean Morisita index about 0.25). The study could not control for the effects of preoperative corticosteroids on T cell infiltration in brain metastases. Brain metastases contained significantly fewer unique productive clones than the paired primaries (median roughly 1,500 versus 4,600). In brain metastases, the ten most abundant clones accounted for a significantly larger fraction of the repertoire than in primaries, a finding that suggests clonal expansion.

Recombination joined TRBV5-1 with TRBJ1-1; no confident D gene assignment can be made. The specimen sequenced was tumor tissue from the primary lung tumor. Taken with the paper, the label for cell subset or site translates to: primary lung cancer lesion. The source of this sequence is a woman aged 45 to 65 with non-small cell lung cancer. The CDR3 reads CASSLGDTEAFF. The nucleotide sequence is TGCGCCAGCAGCTTGGGGGACACTGAAGCTTTCTTT.